This T cell receptor beta chain is drawn from a study of technical replicates of blood from a few donors. The data were produced by immunoSEQ multiplex PCR, yet TCRdb's version contains in-frame clones alone and is incomplete. The sample lists roughly 72,000 clones, just under 95% occurring once. Germline V gene data show CDR1 as MNHNS and CDR2 as SASEGT. V lost 7 bases and J lost 3, with 13 bases in between. The CDR3 is made up of 13 amino acids. The chain combines TRBV6-1 with TRBJ2-7; D perhaps matches TRBD1 (6 bases). The sample comprised T cells isolated from PBMCs. This sequence originates from a human donor in good health. The CDR3, as DNA: TGTGCCAGCAATAGGGACATTTACTACGAGCAGTACTTC. Translated, it gives CASNRDIYYEQYF.